This T cell receptor (beta chain) stems from a study of regulatory T cells in long-lasting Graves disease. Study at large: Freshly diagnosed Graves' patients had used antithyroid drugs for under 3 months.

CDR3 size: 17 residues. CDR1 and CDR2 from the germline V gene are DFQATT and SNEGSKA (reference sequence). V dropped 4 bases and J dropped 2; count of bases not matched to a gene: 11. Arm-PCR with iRepertoire HTBI primers amplified the CDR3 regions for these TCR beta libraries. TCRdb re-called the multiplex PCR reads with MiXCR, one entry per CDR3 protein. The table has 350,000 to 450,000 distinct CDR3 sequences, 14% to 15% seen once. Time point noted: newly diagnosed GD, antithyroid drugs for less than 3 months. Following extraction of RNA from PBMCs, that RNA was used to make the TCR library. Graves' disease diagnoses followed American Thyroid Association guidelines. A further study also used this sample, focusing on T cells in Graves' hyperthyroidism and ophthalmopathy. This second report adds: Clonotypes that were expanded in thyroid above 0.001 mostly appeared in blood too.

The sequences come from peripheral blood mononuclear cells (PBMCs), collected at new diagnosis, from a patient treated with antithyroid drugs. The V call is TRBV20-1, the J call TRBJ2-6; 7 nucleotides align to TRBD2. The TCR comes from a woman aged 40 to 50 with Graves disease. Here the CDR3 reads CSAMWGGLGTGANVLTF. Here the CDR3 DNA reads TGCAGTGCTATGTGGGGAGGGCTTGGCACTGGGGCCAACGTCCTGACTTTC.